The 17 T cell receptor beta chains reported below all come from one sample, sequenced in a study of blood T cell repertoires in COVID-19. The data were produced by immunoSEQ multiplex PCR, yet TCRdb's version contains in-frame clones alone and is incomplete. The repertoire holds 130,000 to 150,000 clones, with about nine tenths as singletons. Sequences were obtained from peripheral blood. The receptors derive from a woman aged 50 to 60 with acute or convalescent COVID-19.

The rearrangement uses TRBV5-1 and TRBJ2-7, with TRBD2 matching over 11 bases. Germline CDR1 SGHRS, CDR2 YFSETQ. V shed 2 bases and J 2 bases; nucleotides not matched to a gene: 15. This CDR3 spans 19 amino acids. CDR3 nucleotides: TGCGCCAGCAGCTTAGGCCCTAGCGGGGGGTCTACAGCCCCCTACGAGCAGTACTTC. Translation gives CASSLGPSGGSTAPYEQYF. The full variable domain, completed using reference TRBV5-1 and TRBJ2-7, is KAGVTQTPRYLIKTRGQQVTLSCSPISGHRSVSWYQQTPGQGLQFLFEYFSETQRNKGNFPGRFSGRQFSNSRSEMNVSTLELGDSALYLCASSLGPSGGSTAPYEQYFGPGTRLTVT.

This chain connects TRBV11-1 to TRBJ1-1; 8 nucleotides match TRBD1. The CDR3 length is 14 residues. Germline trimming cut 3 bases from V and 4 bases from J; bases unmatched to any gene: 4. From germline, CDR1 is SGHAT and CDR2 FQDESV (reference sequence). The chain's CDR3 is CASSLTRGRTEAFF. CDR3 bases: TGTGCCAGCAGCTTGACCAGGGGGCGCACTGAAGCTTTCTTT.

The V call is TRBV5-1, the J call TRBJ2-7; 10 bases match TRBD1. Per germline, CDR1 SGHRS and CDR2 YFSETQ. This CDR3 has 16 residues. Germline trimming cut 0 bases from V and 2 bases from J; bases unmatched to any gene: 5. The CDR3: CASSLGIGQGAYEQYF. CDR3 DNA sequence: TGCGCCAGCAGCTTGGGTATCGGACAGGGGGCCTACGAGCAGTACTTC.

V is TRBV3-1 (or the pseudogene TRBV3-2) and J is TRBJ1-1; unclear D gene. CDR1 LGHDT and CDR2 YNNKEL come from the germline V gene (reference sequence). This CDR3 has 10 residues. V lost 11 bases to trimming and J lost 4 bases, with 8 bases between them. The CDR3 nucleotides read TGTGCCGGGCGGGGCACTGAAGCTTTCTTT. This translates into CAGRGTEAFF.

The chain employs TRBV6-5 and TRBJ2-3, with 10 bases lining up with TRBD2. There are 16 residues in the CDR3. The junction had 6 bases not matched to a gene; V was cut back by 4 bases and J by 2 bases. Germline V gives CDR1 MNHEY, CDR2 SVGAGI. The CDR3 spells CASSSGTSEHTDTQYF. The CDR3 bases are TGTGCCAGCAGTTCGGGGACTAGCGAACACACAGATACGCAGTATTTT.

This rearrangement joins TRBV5-1 to TRBJ1-1; D might be TRBD1 (6 bases). The germline V and J ends were trimmed by 5 bases and 2 bases, with 13 bases remaining between them. Germline V lookup: CDR1 SGHRS, CDR2 YFSETQ. The CDR3 covers 14 residues. In DNA form, the CDR3 reads TGCGCCAGCAGTTGGACAGAGGTCAACACTGAAGCTTTCTTT. This gives the protein CASSWTEVNTEAFF. Drawing the rest from reference TRBV5-1 and TRBJ1-1, the complete variable domain is KAGVTQTPRYLIKTRGQQVTLSCSPISGHRSVSWYQQTPGQGLQFLFEYFSETQRNKGNFPGRFSGRQFSNSRSEMNVSTLELGDSALYLCASSWTEVNTEAFFGQGTRLTVV.

This chain uses TRBV7-2 with TRBJ1-1; TRBD1 agrees at 8 bases. Germline V gene data show CDR1 as SGHTA and CDR2 as FQGNSA. This CDR3 spans 16 amino acids. V dropped 2 bases and J dropped 4; count of bases not matched to a gene: 9. CDR3 nucleotides: TGTGCCAGCAGCTTAATTGGGACAGGCCAAACCACTGAAGCTTTCTTT. This codes for CASSLIGTGQTTEAFF.

This sequence joins TRBV6-1 and TRBJ2-7; possible D gene TRBD2, 5 bases. The CDR3 spans 17 residues. From germline, CDR1 is MNHNS and CDR2 SASEGT. V was pared by 0 bases and J by 0 bases, with 15 bases between. CDR3 loop: CASSEALGKTSSYEQYF. CDR3 DNA sequence: TGTGCCAGCAGTGAAGCTTTGGGAAAAACTAGCTCCTACGAGCAGTACTTC.

The chain joins TRBV20-1 to TRBJ2-2; TRBD1 is a possible D gene (5 bases). The CDR3 is made up of 14 amino acids. The V gene's germline CDR1 is DFQATT and CDR2 SNEGSKA (reference sequence). V shed 3 bases and J shed 1 base, with 9 bases lying between them. In DNA form, the CDR3 reads TGCAGTGCTAGTAGGCAGGGGAACACCGGGGAGCTGTTTTTT. This sequence encodes CSASRQGNTGELFF.

The chain is built from TRBV24-1 and TRBJ2-5, with D perhaps matching TRBD1 (6 bases). The germline V and J ends were trimmed by 9 bases and 1 base, with 8 bases remaining between them. Germline loops: CDR1 KGHDR, CDR2 SFDVKD. This CDR3 is built from 12 residues. The CDR3 nucleotides read TGTGCCACCGGACAGACCCAAGAGACCCAGTACTTC. It yields the protein CATGQTQETQYF.

The chain has TRBV12-5 and TRBJ2-3; TRBD1 aligns across 8 bases. Trimming removed 1 base from V and 4 bases from J; junction bases left unmatched: 7. Germline CDR1 and CDR2: LGHNT and FRNRAP. The CDR3 contains 16 residues. The chain's CDR3 is CASGLGDRFYPDTQYF. The CDR3 coding sequence is TGTGCTAGTGGTTTGGGGGACAGGTTTTACCCAGATACGCAGTATTTT.

CDR3 in amino acids: CATSRDGQGGYGYTF. The CDR3 nucleotides are TGTGCCACCAGCAGAGATGGGCAGGGTGGCTATGGCTACACCTTC. The chain uses TRBV15 and TRBJ1-2; tentatively, D is TRBD1 (5 bases). Germline assignment: CDR1 LNHNV and CDR2 YYDKDF (reference sequence). CDR3 length: 15 amino acids. Trimming pared 0 bases from V and 4 bases from J, leaving 12 bases between.

CDR3 in amino acids: CASSPEGTPSTDTQYF. For the CDR3, the DNA is TGCGCCAGCAGCCCGGAGGGGACCCCCAGCACAGATACGCAGTATTTT. V usage is TRBV5-1 and J usage is TRBJ2-3; possible D gene TRBD2, 6 bases. V was shortened by 4 bases and J by 0 bases, with 15 bases between the two germline ends. The CDR3 sequence is 16 residues long. Germline lookup yields CDR1 SGHRS and CDR2 YFSETQ.

This chain links TRBV27 with TRBJ1-4; D call uncertain. CDR1 and CDR2 (germline): MNHEY, SMNVEV (reference sequence). V was shortened by 5 bases and J by 5 bases, with 12 bases between the two germline ends. The CDR3 extends over 14 amino acids. CDR3 protein: CASSPRGLNEKLFF. In nucleotides, the CDR3 is TGTGCCAGCAGTCCACGGGGTCTCAATGAAAAACTGTTTTTT.

The rearrangement uses TRBV6-5 and TRBJ2-2; D unclear. The CDR3 totals 15 residues. Germline CDR1 MNHEY, CDR2 SVGAGI. V lost 1 base and J lost 5, with 11 bases in between. CDR3: CASSYLGSWTGELFF. CDR3 DNA sequence: TGTGCCAGCAGTTACTTGGGCAGTTGGACCGGGGAGCTGTTTTTT.

The rearrangement joins TRBV7-3 to TRBJ2-3; D gene ambiguous. Per the germline V gene, CDR1 is SGHTA and CDR2 is FQGTGA. Between the trimmed V and J ends, which lost 5 bases and 0 bases, there was a span of 15 bases. CDR3 size: 16 residues. Written as DNA, the CDR3 is TGTGCCAGCAGCCGTGACATTTCCCCCAGCACAGATACGCAGTATTTT. It codes for CASSRDISPSTDTQYF.

This clone was detected only once. This chain connects TRBV6-5 to TRBJ2-3, with a possible D match to TRBD1 (6 bases). This CDR3 has 13 residues. Germline V gene lookup returns CDR1 MNHEY and CDR2 SVGAGI. The V end lost 5 bases, the J end lost 5 bases, and 11 bases lay between the germline ends. CDR3 protein: CASSRTVIDTQYF. CDR3 DNA: TGTGCCAGCAGTCGGACAGTCATAGATACGCAGTATTTT.